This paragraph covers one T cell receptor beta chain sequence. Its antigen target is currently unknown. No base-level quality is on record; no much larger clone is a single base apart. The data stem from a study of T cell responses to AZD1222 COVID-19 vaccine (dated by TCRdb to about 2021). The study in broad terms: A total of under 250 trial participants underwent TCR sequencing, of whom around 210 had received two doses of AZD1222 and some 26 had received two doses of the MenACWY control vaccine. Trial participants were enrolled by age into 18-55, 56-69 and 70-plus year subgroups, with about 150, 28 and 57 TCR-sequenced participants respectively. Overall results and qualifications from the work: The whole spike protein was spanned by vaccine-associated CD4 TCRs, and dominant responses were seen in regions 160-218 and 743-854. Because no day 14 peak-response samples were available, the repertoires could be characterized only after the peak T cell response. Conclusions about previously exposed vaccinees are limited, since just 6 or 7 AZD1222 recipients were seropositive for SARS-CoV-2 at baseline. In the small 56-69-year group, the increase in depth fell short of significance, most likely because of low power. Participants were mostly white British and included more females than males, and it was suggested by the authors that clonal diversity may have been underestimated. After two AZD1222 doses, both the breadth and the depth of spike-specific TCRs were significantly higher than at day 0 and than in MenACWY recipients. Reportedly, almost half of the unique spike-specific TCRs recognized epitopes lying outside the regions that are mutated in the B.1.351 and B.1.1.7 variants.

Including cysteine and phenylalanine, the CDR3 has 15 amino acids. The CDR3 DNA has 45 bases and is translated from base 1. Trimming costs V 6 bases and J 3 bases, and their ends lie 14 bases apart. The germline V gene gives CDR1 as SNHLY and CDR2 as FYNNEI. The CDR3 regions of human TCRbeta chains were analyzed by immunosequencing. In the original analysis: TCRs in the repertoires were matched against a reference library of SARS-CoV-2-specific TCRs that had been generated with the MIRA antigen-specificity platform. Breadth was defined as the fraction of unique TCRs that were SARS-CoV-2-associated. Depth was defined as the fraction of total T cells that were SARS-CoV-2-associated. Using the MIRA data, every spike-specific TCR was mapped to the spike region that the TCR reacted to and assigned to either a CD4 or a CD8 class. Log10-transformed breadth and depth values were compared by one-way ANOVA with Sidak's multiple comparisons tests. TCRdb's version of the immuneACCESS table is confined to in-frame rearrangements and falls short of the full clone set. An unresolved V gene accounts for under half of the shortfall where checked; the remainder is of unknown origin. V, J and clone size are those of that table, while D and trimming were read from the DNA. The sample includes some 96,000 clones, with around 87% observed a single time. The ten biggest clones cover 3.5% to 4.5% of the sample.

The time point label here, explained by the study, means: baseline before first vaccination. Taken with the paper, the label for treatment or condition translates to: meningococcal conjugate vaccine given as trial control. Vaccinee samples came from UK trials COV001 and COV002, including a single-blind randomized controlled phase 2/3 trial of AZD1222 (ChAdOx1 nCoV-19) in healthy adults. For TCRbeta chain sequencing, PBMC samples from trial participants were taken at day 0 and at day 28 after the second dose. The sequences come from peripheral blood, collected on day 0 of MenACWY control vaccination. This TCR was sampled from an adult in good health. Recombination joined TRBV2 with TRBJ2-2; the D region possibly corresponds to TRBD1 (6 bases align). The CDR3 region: CASRALGQYTGELFF. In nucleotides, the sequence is TGTGCCAGCAGAGCCCTAGGACAGTACACCGGGGAGCTGTTTTTT.